A selection of T cell receptor beta chains follows, all from one sample in a study of CD8+ T cells in alopecia areata. Profiled with immunoSEQ multiplex PCR; TCRdb holds only in-frame clones, not every one. The table lists more than 200,000 clones, about two thirds of them singletons. The material was CD4+ T cells sorted from blood, obtained at week 0. These receptors were collected from a human donor with alopecia areata. The CDR3 runs from the conserved cysteine through the conserved F or W. The D gene is left open where the match is weak. Clone size is shown for a subset of rows, as once, few, many or a class of expanded clone.

-	TRBJ2-7	14	TRBD1	TRBV30	CASEAGTEPYEQYF	TGTGCTAGTGAGGCCGGGACAGAACCCTACGAGCAGTACTTC
few	TRBJ2-1	21	TRBD1	TRBV7-3	CASSLTVKGAGVGQNYNEQFF	TGTGCCAGCAGCTTAACGGTGAAGGGGGCAGGTGTGGGTCAAAACTACAATGAGCAGTTCTTC
-	TRBJ1-4	14	TRBD1	TRBV27	CASSLGQPNEKLFF	TGTGCCAGCAGTTTGGGACAGCCTAATGAAAAACTGTTTTTT
once	TRBJ1-2	14	-	TRBV7-8	CASSLTGQYYGYTF	TGTGCCAGCAGCTTGACCGGACAGTACTATGGCTACACCTTC
-	TRBJ2-2	16	TRBD2	TRBV30	CAWRSRTSGNTGELFF	TGTGCCTGGAGGTCCCGGACTAGCGGGAACACCGGGGAGCTGTTTTTT
-	TRBJ1-1	17	-	TRBV4-1	CASSQGGVRREGTEAFF	TGCGCCAGCAGCCAAGGAGGGGTCCGGAGAGAAGGAACTGAAGCTTTCTTT
-	TRBJ2-6	14	-	TRBV29-1	CSVVEGAGANVLTF	TGCAGCGTTGTTGAAGGGGCTGGGGCCAACGTCCTGACTTTC
-	TRBJ2-1	15	-	TRBV30	CAWSEGVSTYNEQFF	TGTGCCTGGAGCGAGGGGGTTTCGACCTACAATGAGCAGTTCTTC
-	TRBJ2-7	15	-	TRBV6-5	CASSYSFDNFYEQYF	TGTGCCAGCAGTTACTCCTTCGACAACTTCTACGAGCAGTACTTC
-	TRBJ1-4	14	-	TRBV18	CASSRDLGQEKLFF	TGTGCCAGCTCGCGGGACCTAGGGCAAGAAAAACTGTTTTTT
-	TRBJ2-2	15	-	TRBV5-1	CASSLDGVNTGELFF	TGCGCCAGCAGCTTGGACGGAGTGAACACCGGGGAGCTGTTTTTT
-	TRBJ2-7	15	-	TRBV5-1	CASSPATDQYYEQYF	TGCGCCAGCAGCCCAGCGACAGACCAATACTACGAGCAGTACTTC
few	TRBJ1-4	16	TRBD1	TRBV30	CAWSRVLRQGNEKLFF	TGTGCCTGGAGCCGTGTCCTGAGACAGGGGAATGAAAAACTGTTTTTT
-	TRBJ1-2	13	-	TRBV5-6	CASSLTRNSGYTF	TGTGCCAGCAGCCTTACGAGGAACTCTGGCTACACCTTC
once	TRBJ1-2	14	-	TRBV7-9	CASSLATTNYGYTF	TGTGCCAGCAGCTTAGCAACTACTAACTATGGCTACACCTTC
-	TRBJ1-4	12	-	TRBV29-1	CSVQGTNEKLFF	TGCAGCGTCCAAGGGACTAATGAAAAACTGTTTTTT
-	TRBJ1-2	15	-	TRBV30	CAWSPIGYQGSRYTF	TGTGCCTGGAGTCCAATTGGGTATCAGGGTTCGCGCTACACCTTC
-	TRBJ1-6	14	-	TRBV7-9	CASSLLTSDSPLHF	TGTGCCAGCAGCCTCTTGACATCTGATTCACCCCTCCACTTT
-	TRBJ2-5	12	-	TRBV29-1	CSGGGGKETQYF	TGCAGCGGGGGGGGCGGAAAAGAGACCCAGTACTTC
-	TRBJ2-2	17	-	TRBV19	CANDPGNHVRNTGELFF	TGTGCCAATGACCCGGGAAACCATGTTAGAAACACCGGGGAGCTGTTTTTT
-	TRBJ1-1	12	-	TRBV5-1	CASSFGNTEAFF	TGCGCCAGCAGCTTCGGGAACACTGAAGCTTTCTTT
-	TRBJ1-1	16	-	TRBV5-1	CASSLGVSNLGTEAFF	TGCGCCAGCAGCTTGGGCGTGAGTAACTTGGGGACTGAAGCTTTCTTT
-	TRBJ2-3	16	TRBD1	TRBV29-1	CSVVAGGTTSTDTQYF	TGCAGCGTTGTAGCAGGGGGCACCACTAGCACAGATACGCAGTATTTT
-	TRBJ2-3	13	-	TRBV5-1	CASSFGGTDTQYF	TGCGCCAGCAGCTTTGGGGGCACAGATACGCAGTATTTT
once	TRBJ2-3	13	-	TRBV27	CASSSWGTDTQYF	TGTGCCAGCAGTTCCTGGGGCACAGATACGCAGTATTTT
-	TRBJ1-2	15	-	TRBV15	CATTQSTANPYGYTF	TGTGCCACCACGCAATCGACAGCAAACCCCTATGGCTACACCTTC
-	TRBJ2-7	15	-	TRBV4-1	CASSQAASFGYEQYF	TGCGCCAGCAGCCAAGCGGCTTCTTTTGGCTACGAGCAGTACTTC
-	TRBJ2-7	13	-	TRBV5-4	CASSLTGDYEQYF	TGTGCCAGCAGCTTGACAGGAGACTACGAGCAGTACTTC
-	TRBJ1-2	12	TRBD1	TRBV9	CASSERTGGYTF	TGTGCCAGCAGCGAACGGACAGGTGGCTACACCTTC
-	TRBJ1-1	12	-	TRBV5-6	CASSLAGLRAFF	TGTGCCAGCAGCTTGGCAGGGTTGCGGGCTTTCTTT
-	TRBJ1-2	14	TRBD1	TRBV4-3	CASSQPGQGVGYTF	TGCGCCAGCAGCCAACCGGGACAGGGGGTTGGCTACACCTTC
few	TRBJ1-2	11	-	TRBV29-1	CSARVDYGYTF	TGCAGCGCCCGGGTGGACTATGGCTACACCTTC
-	TRBJ1-6	14	-	TRBV6-5	CASAPGRDNSPLHF	TGTGCCAGCGCCCCCGGCAGAGATAATTCACCCCTCCACTTT
-	TRBJ1-1	15	-	TRBV29-1	CSAEAREMGNTEAFF	TGCAGCGCCGAGGCGCGGGAGATGGGGAACACTGAAGCTTTCTTT
few	TRBJ2-5	14	-	TRBV29-1	CSVEDRRPVGTQYF	TGCAGCGTTGAAGATCGACGGCCCGTGGGGACCCAGTACTTC
-	TRBJ1-1	14	-	TRBV19	CASSILAGDTEAFF	TGTGCCAGTAGTATCCTCGCAGGGGACACTGAAGCTTTCTTT
-	TRBJ2-1	16	-	TRBV7-9	CASSFLGLASYNEQFF	TGTGCCAGCAGCTTCTTGGGACTTGCATCCTACAATGAGCAGTTCTTC
-	TRBJ2-5	12	-	TRBV27	CASSGGPGTQYF	TGTGCCAGCAGCGGGGGCCCAGGGACCCAGTACTTC
-	TRBJ2-3	17	-	TRBV9	CASSVMGGASSTDTQYF	TGTGCCAGCAGCGTAATGGGGGGAGCTTCTAGCACAGATACGCAGTATTTT
-	TRBJ1-2	12	-	TRBV7-9	CASSLSAYGYTF	TGTGCCAGCAGCTTATCGGCCTATGGCTACACCTTC
-	TRBJ2-1	16	-	TRBV7-8	CASSLRPGGRDNEQFF	TGTGCCAGCAGCTTACGCCCGGGGGGCCGCGACAATGAGCAGTTCTTC
-	TRBJ1-6	14	TRBD1	TRBV25-1	CASSFRGGASPLHF	TGTGCCAGCAGTTTCCGAGGGGGCGCATCACCCCTCCACTTT
-	TRBJ1-1	15	TRBD1	TRBV4-2	CASSRDRGQRTEAFF	TGTGCCAGCAGCCGCGACAGGGGGCAGAGGACTGAAGCTTTCTTT
-	TRBJ1-1	16	-	TRBV5-1	CASSRRMGPLNTEAFF	TGCGCCAGCAGCCGTAGAATGGGTCCCCTGAACACTGAAGCTTTCTTT
-	TRBJ1-2	12	-	TRBV29-1	CSVRDSTDGYTF	TGCAGCGTAAGGGACTCGACAGATGGCTACACCTTC
-	TRBJ2-6	13	-	TRBV29-1	CSATDSGANVLTF	TGCAGCGCGACCGATTCTGGGGCCAACGTCCTGACTTTC